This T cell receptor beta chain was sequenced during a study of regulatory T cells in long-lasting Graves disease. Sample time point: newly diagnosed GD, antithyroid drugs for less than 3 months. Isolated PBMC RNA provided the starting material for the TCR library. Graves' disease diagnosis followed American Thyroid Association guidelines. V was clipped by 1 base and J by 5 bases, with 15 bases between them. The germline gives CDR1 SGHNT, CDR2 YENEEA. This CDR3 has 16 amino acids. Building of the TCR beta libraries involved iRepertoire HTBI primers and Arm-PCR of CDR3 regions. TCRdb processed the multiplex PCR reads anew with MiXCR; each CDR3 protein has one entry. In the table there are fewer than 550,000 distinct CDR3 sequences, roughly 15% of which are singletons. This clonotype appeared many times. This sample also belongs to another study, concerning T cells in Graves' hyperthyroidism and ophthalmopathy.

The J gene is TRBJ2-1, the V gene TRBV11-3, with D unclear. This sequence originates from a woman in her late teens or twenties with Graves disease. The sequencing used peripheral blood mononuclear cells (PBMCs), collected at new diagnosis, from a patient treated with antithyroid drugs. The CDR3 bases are TGTGCCAGCAGCTTAGTCGGCTGGAGTGGAGACAATGAGCAGTTCTTC. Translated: CASSLVGWSGDNEQFF.